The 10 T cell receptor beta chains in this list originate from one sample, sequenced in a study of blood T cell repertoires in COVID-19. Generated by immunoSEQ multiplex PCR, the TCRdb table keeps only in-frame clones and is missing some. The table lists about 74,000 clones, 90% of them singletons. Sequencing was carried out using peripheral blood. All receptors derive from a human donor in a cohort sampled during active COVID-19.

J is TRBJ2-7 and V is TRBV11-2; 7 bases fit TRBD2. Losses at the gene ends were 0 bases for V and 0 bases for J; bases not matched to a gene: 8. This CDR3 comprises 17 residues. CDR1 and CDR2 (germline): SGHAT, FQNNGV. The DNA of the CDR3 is TGTGCCAGCAGCTTAGATAGTGGCGGGGGACTCTCCTACGAGCAGTACTTC. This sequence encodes CASSLDSGGGLSYEQYF. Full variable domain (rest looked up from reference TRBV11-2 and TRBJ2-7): EAGVAQSPRYKIIEKRQSVAFWCNPISGHATLYWYQQILGQGPKLLIQFQNNGVVDDSQLPKDRFSAERLKGVDSTLKIQPAKLEDSAVYLCASSLDSGGGLSYEQYFGPGTRLTVT.

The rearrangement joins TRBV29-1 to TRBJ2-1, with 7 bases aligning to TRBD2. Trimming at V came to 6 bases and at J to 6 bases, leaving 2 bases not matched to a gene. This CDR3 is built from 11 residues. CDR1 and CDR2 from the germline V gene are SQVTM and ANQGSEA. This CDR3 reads CSVTSSNEQFF. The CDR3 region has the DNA TGCAGCGTGACTAGCTCCAATGAGCAGTTCTTC.

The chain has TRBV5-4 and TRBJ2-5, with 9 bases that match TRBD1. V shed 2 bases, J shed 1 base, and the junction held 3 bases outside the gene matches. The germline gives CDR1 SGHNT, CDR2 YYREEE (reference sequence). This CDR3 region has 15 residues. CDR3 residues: CASSFGTGSQETQYF. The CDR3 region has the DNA TGTGCCAGCAGCTTTGGGACAGGGAGCCAAGAGACCCAGTACTTC.

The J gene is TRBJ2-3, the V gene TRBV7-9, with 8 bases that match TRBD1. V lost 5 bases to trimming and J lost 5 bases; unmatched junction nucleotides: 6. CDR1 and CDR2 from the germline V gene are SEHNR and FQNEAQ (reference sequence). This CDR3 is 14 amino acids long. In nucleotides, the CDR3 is TGTGCCAGCAGCCGTGGGACAGGCAGAGATACGCAGTATTTT. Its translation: CASSRGTGRDTQYF.

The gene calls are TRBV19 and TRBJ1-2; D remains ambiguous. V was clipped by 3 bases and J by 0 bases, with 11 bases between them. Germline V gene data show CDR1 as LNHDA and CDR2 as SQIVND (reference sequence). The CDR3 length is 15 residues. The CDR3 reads CASSIDYIANYGYTF. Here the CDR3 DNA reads TGTGCCAGTAGTATTGACTACATAGCTAACTATGGCTACACCTTC.

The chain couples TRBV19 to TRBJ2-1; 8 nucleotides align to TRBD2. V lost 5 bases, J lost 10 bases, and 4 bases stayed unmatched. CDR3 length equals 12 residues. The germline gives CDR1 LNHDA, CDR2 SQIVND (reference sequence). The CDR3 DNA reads TGTGCCAGTAGTCAAGCGGGAGTGGAGCAGTTCTTC. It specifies CASSQAGVEQFF.

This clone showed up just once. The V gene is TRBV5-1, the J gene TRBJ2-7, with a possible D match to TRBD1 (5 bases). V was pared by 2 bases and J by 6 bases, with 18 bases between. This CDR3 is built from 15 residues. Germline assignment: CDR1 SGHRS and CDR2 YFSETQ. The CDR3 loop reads CASSFLQAGSGEQYF. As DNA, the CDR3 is TGCGCCAGCAGCTTCCTTCAAGCAGGGTCGGGCGAGCAGTACTTC.

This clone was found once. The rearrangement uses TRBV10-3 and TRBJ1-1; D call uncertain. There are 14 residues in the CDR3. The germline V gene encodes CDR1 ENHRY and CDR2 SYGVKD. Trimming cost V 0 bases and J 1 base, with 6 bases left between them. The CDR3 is CAISESVRNTEAFF. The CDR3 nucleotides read TGTGCCATCAGTGAGTCGGTCAGGAACACTGAAGCTTTCTTT.

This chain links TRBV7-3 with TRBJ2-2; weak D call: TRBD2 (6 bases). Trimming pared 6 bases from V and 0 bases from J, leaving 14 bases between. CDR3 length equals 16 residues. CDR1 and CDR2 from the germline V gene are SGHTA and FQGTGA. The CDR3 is CASREMGGTNTGELFF. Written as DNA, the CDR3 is TGTGCCAGCAGGGAAATGGGGGGAACGAACACCGGGGAGCTGTTTTTT.

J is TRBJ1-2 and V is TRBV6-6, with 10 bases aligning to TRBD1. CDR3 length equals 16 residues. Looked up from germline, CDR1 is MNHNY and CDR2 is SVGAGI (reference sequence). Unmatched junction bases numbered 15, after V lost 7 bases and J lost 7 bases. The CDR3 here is CASTYRQGAVSSGYTF. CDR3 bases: TGTGCCAGCACCTACAGACAGGGGGCGGTATCAAGTGGCTACACCTTC.